These 20 T cell receptor beta chains originate from one sample sequenced in a study of CD8 T cells in ankylosing spondylitis (dated by TCRdb to 2017 to 2019). Libraries were constructed by 5' RACE. Sequencing instrument: Illumina HiSeq 2500. Clones were called with MiXCR by TCRdb after fastp trimmed the public reads at Q25, and only in-frame beta chains were retained. For every CDR3 protein sequence, its rows merge into one entry that carries the most common genes and DNA. For this sample the table gives 300,000 to 350,000 distinct CDR3 sequences, of which roughly 15% were detected only once. The ten biggest clones cover 1.1% of the sample. The sequencing input was blood, either unsorted or a sorted T cell fraction (not recorded which). All receptors derive from a male donor with ankylosing spondylitis or in good health (not recorded which).

This clonotype was observed a few times. The chain combines TRBV3-1 with TRBJ2-7; D is possibly TRBD1 (6 bases). Trimming took off 5 bases at V and 2 bases at J, with 16 bases between the two ends. The CDR3 sequence is 15 residues long. Germline V CDR1 and CDR2: LGHDT, YNNKEL (reference sequence). CDR3 in amino acids: CASSGHRAIAYEQYF. CDR3 DNA: TGTGCCAGCAGCGGACACAGGGCGATAGCCTACGAGCAGTACTTC.

This sequence joins TRBV4-2 and TRBJ2-3; TRBD2 is a possible D gene (6 bases). Trimming took 8 bases from V and 3 from J, leaving 12 bases between them. The germline V gene encodes CDR1 LGHNA and CDR2 YNFKEQ. The CDR3 extends over 13 amino acids. CDR3 nucleotides: TGTGCCAGCGGTATGGAGGGAACAGATACGCAGTATTTT. It specifies CASGMEGTDTQYF.

CDR3 sequence reads: CAINNRVGLGEQFF. The CDR3 DNA reads as TGTGCCATCAATAACAGGGTGGGATTGGGGGAGCAGTTCTTC. The V call is TRBV10-3, the J call TRBJ2-1, with D possibly matching TRBD1 (6 bases). From germline, CDR1 is ENHRY and CDR2 SYGVKD. This CDR3 has 14 amino acids. Trimming removed 7 bases from V and 10 bases from J, with 20 bases in between.

The rearrangement joins TRBV7-9 to TRBJ2-7; 10 positions match TRBD2. The CDR3 covers 15 residues. The germline V gene has CDR1 SEHNR and CDR2 FQNEAQ (reference sequence). Unmatched junction bases numbered 5, after V lost 1 base and J lost 5 bases. CDR3 sequence: CASSLGKLAGDEQYF. In nucleotides, the CDR3 is TGTGCCAGCAGCTTAGGAAAGCTAGCGGGAGACGAGCAGTACTTC.

This clonotype has a count of ten or more. This chain joins TRBV6-5 and TRBJ2-5; D is unclear. The CDR3 consists of 12 residues. V dropped 6 bases and J dropped 5 bases, with 10 bases sitting between them. Germline CDR1 is MNHEY and CDR2 is SVGAGI. CDR3 sequence (DNA): TGTGCCAGCAGCTACCGTGGGGAGACCCAGTACTTC. Its protein product is CASSYRGETQYF.

This chain links TRBV14 with TRBJ2-5, with TRBD1 as a possible D gene (6 bases). Trimming took 5 bases from V and 8 from J, leaving 21 bases between them. Germline V CDR1 and CDR2: SGHDN, FVKESK. The CDR3 is 15 amino acids. CDR3 sequence reads: CASSLLRGQQGTQYF. CDR3 bases: TGTGCCAGCAGCTTACTAAGAGGGCAACAGGGTACCCAGTACTTC. Together with reference TRBV14 and TRBJ2-5, the CDR3 gives the full variable domain: EAGVTQFPSHSVIEKGQTVTLRCDPISGHDNLYWYRRVMGKEIKFLLHFVKESKQDESGMPNNRFLAERTGGTYSTLKVQPAELEDSGVYFCASSLLRGQQGTQYFGPGTRLLVL.

The rearrangement joins TRBV20-1 to TRBJ2-7; TRBD2 matches 8 bases. Germline V gene lookup returns CDR1 DFQATT and CDR2 SNEGSKA (reference sequence). After removal of 5 bases from V and 6 bases from J, the junction contained 12 bases not matched to a gene. The CDR3 length is 14 residues. The CDR3 sequence: CSAPNRPGRGEQYF. The CDR3 DNA reads TGCAGTGCTCCGAACCGACCCGGGAGGGGCGAGCAGTACTTC.

There are a few counts of this clonotype. The chain has TRBV7-2 and TRBJ2-7, with D unresolved. The CDR3 extends over 14 amino acids. Germline V CDR1 and CDR2: SGHTA, FQGNSA. Trimming left V 1 base short and J 0 bases short, with 7 bases between. The CDR3 nucleotides read TGTGCCAGCAGCTTAGGACGCCTCTCCTACGAGCAGTACTTC. This translates into CASSLGRLSYEQYF. The variable domain in full, completed from reference TRBV7-2 and TRBJ2-7, reads GAGVSQSPSNKVTEKGKDVELRCDPISGHTALYWYRQSLGQGLEFLIYFQGNSAPDKSGLPSDRFSAERTGGSVSTLTIQRTQQEDSAVYLCASSLGRLSYEQYFGPGTRLTVT.

The rearrangement joins TRBV7-2 to TRBJ2-7, with 13 bases lining up with TRBD2. Looked up from germline, CDR1 is SGHTA and CDR2 is FQGNSA. Losses at the gene ends were 0 bases for V and 2 bases for J; bases not matched to a gene: 4. The CDR3 extends over 17 amino acids. In DNA form, the CDR3 reads TGTGCCAGCAGCTTAGCGCGACTAGCGGGGGGTGCCTACGAGCAGTACTTC. This codes for CASSLARLAGGAYEQYF.

The rearrangement links TRBV2 to TRBJ1-1; possibly TRBD1 for D (5 bases). This CDR3 region has 13 residues. Between the trimmed V and J ends, which lost 6 bases and 4 bases, there was a span of 12 bases. The germline V gene encodes CDR1 SNHLY and CDR2 FYNNEI. In DNA, the CDR3 is TGTGCCAGCAGAGAGACAGAAGCCACTGAAGCTTTCTTT. Encoded protein: CASRETEATEAFF.

The chain couples TRBV5-1 to TRBJ2-7; D is uncertain. This CDR3 spans 14 amino acids. The ends were cut back, 4 bases at V and 0 bases at J, with 11 bases in the middle. CDR1 and CDR2 from the germline V gene are SGHRS and YFSETQ. The CDR3 DNA reads TGCGCCAGCAGCATCAGTGTTCTCTCCTACGAGCAGTACTTC. Its translation: CASSISVLSYEQYF.

The chain recombines TRBV11-2 with TRBJ2-1, with D perhaps TRBD1 (6 bases). The V end was cut by 10 bases, the J end by 6 bases, with 31 bases between. Germline V lookup: CDR1 SGHAT, CDR2 FQNNGV. The length of the CDR3 is 18 residues. The CDR3 region has the DNA TGTGCCACAGCAACTGGGGCAGGGGAAATCGTGAAGGGCAATGAGCAGTTCTTC. Translated: CATATGAGEIVKGNEQFF.

This clonotype was detected many times. J is TRBJ1-2 and V is TRBV18; possible D gene TRBD1, 5 bases. The V gene's germline CDR1 is KGHSH and CDR2 LQKENI. V was trimmed by 3 bases and J by 4 bases, leaving 12 bases between them. The CDR3 spans 14 residues. The CDR3 nucleotides are TGTGCCAGCTCACCCCCGGGGGATGGCTATGGCTACACCTTC. It encodes CASSPPGDGYGYTF.

This clonotype showed up just a few times. The V and J genes are TRBV5-1 and TRBJ2-1; 7 positions agree with TRBD2. The CDR3 is 14 amino acids. The germline V gene has CDR1 SGHRS and CDR2 YFSETQ. V lost 3 bases to trimming and J lost 8 bases; unmatched junction nucleotides: 8. CDR3: CASSSRGRWDEQFF. The CDR3 nucleotides read TGCGCCAGCAGCTCGCGGGGGAGGTGGGATGAGCAGTTCTTC. Together with reference TRBV5-1 and TRBJ2-1, the CDR3 gives the full variable domain: KAGVTQTPRYLIKTRGQQVTLSCSPISGHRSVSWYQQTPGQGLQFLFEYFSETQRNKGNFPGRFSGRQFSNSRSEMNVSTLELGDSALYLCASSSRGRWDEQFFGPGTRLTVL.

The rearrangement joins TRBV5-6 to TRBJ2-7; 8 nucleotides match TRBD2. The CDR3 contains 16 residues. The junction had 10 bases not matched to a gene; V was cut back by 4 bases and J by 1 base. CDR1 is SGHDT and CDR2 is YYEEEE in the germline V gene. CDR3 region: CASSQLLTGGSYEQYF. Here the CDR3 DNA reads TGTGCCAGCAGCCAACTCCTAACGGGGGGGTCCTACGAGCAGTACTTC. Full variable domain (outside the CDR3, taken from reference TRBV5-6 and TRBJ2-7): DAGVTQSPTHLIKTRGQQVTLRCSPKSGHDTVSWYQQALGQGPQFIFQYYEEEERQRGNFPDRFSGHQFPNYSSELNVNALLLGDSALYLCASSQLLTGGSYEQYFGPGTRLTVT.

This clonotype was counted many times. This sequence joins TRBV12-3 or TRBV12-4 and TRBJ1-1; 7 positions match TRBD1. The CDR3 has 15 amino acids. V lost 1 base, J lost 3 bases, and 5 bases stayed unmatched. The CDR3 protein is CASSLVGGADTEAFF. In DNA, the CDR3 is TGTGCCAGCAGTTTAGTAGGGGGCGCGGACACTGAAGCTTTCTTT.

This clonotype was detected only once. The chain carries TRBV20-1 and TRBJ2-4; 8 bases match TRBD1. This CDR3 is built from 12 residues. The germline CDR1 and CDR2 sequences are DFQATT and SNEGSKA (reference sequence). Trimming cost V 6 bases and J 7 bases; bases outside gene matches: 5. The DNA for the CDR3 is TGCAGTGCGGAGAGGACAGGGAACATTCAGTACTTC. Its protein is CSAERTGNIQYF.

J is TRBJ2-2 and V is TRBV3-1, with D possibly being TRBD1 (6 bases). Germline V CDR1 and CDR2: LGHDT, YNNKEL (reference sequence). V gave up 1 base and J gave up 5 bases, with 8 bases separating them. The CDR3 spans 14 residues. The CDR3 spells CASSQVRGTGELFF. The CDR3 region has the DNA TGTGCCAGCAGCCAAGTCAGGGGTACCGGGGAGCTGTTTTTT.

The table lists this clonotype with a few counts. The chain uses TRBV4-1 and TRBJ1-2, with 7 bases aligning to TRBD1. The CDR3 is made up of 13 amino acids. CDR1 and CDR2 from the germline V gene are MGHRA and YSYEKL. The V gene end was trimmed by 4 bases and the J gene end by 7 bases; junction bases not matched to a gene: 6. The CDR3: CASSLTGVGGYTF. DNA of the CDR3: TGCGCCAGCAGCCTAACAGGGGTGGGTGGCTACACCTTC.

There are a few counts of this clonotype. The chain uses TRBV10-3 and TRBJ2-1, with TRBD1 as a possible D gene (5 bases). Trimming cost V 3 bases and J 6 bases, with 12 bases left between them. There are 14 residues in the CDR3. Germline V gene lookup returns CDR1 ENHRY and CDR2 SYGVKD. The CDR3 nucleotides are TGTGCCATCAGTGACCCAACCAGGGCCAATGAGCAGTTCTTC. Its translation: CAISDPTRANEQFF.